These 19 T cell receptor beta chains originate from one sample sequenced in a study of blood T cell repertoires in COVID-19. The data were produced by immunoSEQ multiplex PCR, yet TCRdb's version contains in-frame clones alone and is incomplete. The sample lists about 110,000 clones, over 75% seen once, with roughly 2.5% in the top ten. The specimen sequenced was peripheral blood. The receptors were gathered from a human donor in a cohort sampled during active COVID-19.

The gene calls are TRBV28 and TRBJ2-7; the match to TRBD1 covers 8 bases. Looked up from germline, CDR1 is MDHEN and CDR2 is SYDVKM. The J segment lost 4 bases and the V segment lost 5 bases, leaving 7 bases of the junction unmatched. The CDR3 is made up of 14 amino acids. The CDR3 region is CASSPQGEAYEQYF. The CDR3 nucleotides are TGTGCCAGCAGTCCACAGGGGGAGGCATACGAGCAGTACTTC.

The chain carries TRBV6-5 and TRBJ1-1; 8 bases line up with TRBD1. The CDR3 is 14 residues long. V trimming: 6 bases; J trimming: 6 bases; junction bases outside the gene matches: 9. CDR1 MNHEY and CDR2 SVGAGI come from the germline V gene. Here the CDR3 DNA reads TGTGCCAGCAGAAACAGGGGGAGAACGTCTGAAGCTTTCTTT. Its translation: CASRNRGRTSEAFF.

In this sample, this clone turned up once. The V call is TRBV7-3, the J call TRBJ2-7, with 8 nucleotides matching TRBD1. The junction had 6 bases not matched to a gene; V was cut back by 5 bases and J by 0 bases. The CDR3 has 15 amino acids. The germline gives CDR1 SGHTA, CDR2 FQGTGA. CDR3 amino acids: CASSPQGGSSYEQYF. CDR3 coding DNA: TGTGCCAGCAGCCCACAGGGGGGAAGCTCCTACGAGCAGTACTTC. Full variable domain (remainder filled in from reference TRBV7-3 and TRBJ2-7): GAGVSQTPSNKVTEKGKYVELRCDPISGHTALYWYRQSLGQGPEFLIYFQGTGAADDSGLPNDRFFAVRPEGSVSTLKIQRTERGDSAVYLCASSPQGGSSYEQYFGPGTRLTVT.

This clone was seen only once. The rearrangement links TRBV9 to TRBJ2-7; D unresolved. With 3 bases removed from V and 5 bases from J, the gap between germline ends came to 15 bases. CDR3 size: 14 residues. Per germline, CDR1 SGDLS and CDR2 YYNGEE. CDR3 in amino acids: CASSGPGASNEQYF. The CDR3, as DNA: TGTGCCAGCAGCGGACCAGGTGCGAGCAACGAGCAGTACTTC.

A few counts support this clone. The chain recombines TRBV19 with TRBJ1-5, with 10 positions matching TRBD1. With 4 bases clipped from V and 4 bases from J, the junction kept 4 bases outside the gene matches. CDR1 is LNHDA and CDR2 is SQIVND in the germline V gene (reference sequence). This CDR3 contains 15 residues. The CDR3 reads CASSNWGQGNQPQHF. CDR3 coding DNA: TGTGCCAGTAGTAATTGGGGACAGGGGAATCAGCCCCAGCATTTT.

The chain uses TRBV3-1 (or the pseudogene TRBV3-2) and TRBJ2-1; possibly TRBD2 for D (6 bases). V gave up 2 bases and J gave up 0 bases, with 20 bases separating them. Germline-derived CDR1 and CDR2 are LGHDT and YNNKEL (reference sequence). The CDR3 covers 19 residues. CDR3 residues: CASSQRTWSGRYSYNEQFF. CDR3 sequence (DNA): TGTGCCAGCAGCCAACGTACTTGGAGCGGGCGATACTCCTACAATGAGCAGTTCTTC.

This chain joins TRBV19 and TRBJ1-1; 9 nucleotides match TRBD1. There are 14 residues in the CDR3. V dropped 6 bases and J dropped 1; count of bases not matched to a gene: 3. Germline V gives CDR1 LNHDA, CDR2 SQIVND (reference sequence). CDR3 region: CASSRDRANTEAFF. CDR3 sequence (DNA): TGTGCCAGTAGCCGGGACAGGGCGAACACTGAAGCTTTCTTT.

The gene calls are TRBV6-1 and TRBJ2-1; 10 positions agree with TRBD1. In germline, CDR1 is MNHNS, CDR2 SASEGT. The CDR3 runs to 16 residues. V lost 4 bases to trimming and J lost 6 bases; unmatched junction nucleotides: 9. In DNA form, the CDR3 reads TGTGCCAGCAGTGTTAATCCGGGACAGGGGACCAATGAGCAGTTCTTC. This translates into CASSVNPGQGTNEQFF.

The chain employs TRBV7-6 and TRBJ2-2, with a possible D match to TRBD1 (5 bases). Germline values: CDR1 SGHVS, CDR2 FNYEAQ. The V end was cut by 3 bases, the J end by 0 bases, with 11 bases between. This CDR3 is 16 amino acids long. The CDR3 sequence is CASSFDRLPNTGELFF. DNA for the CDR3: TGTGCCAGCAGCTTCGACAGACTCCCGAACACCGGGGAGCTGTTTTTT.

The chain uses TRBV25-1 and TRBJ1-4; 9 bases line up with TRBD1. The CDR3 loop spans 15 amino acids. J lost 7 bases, V lost 5 bases, and 8 bases had no gene match. Germline CDR1 reads MGHDK; CDR2 reads SYGVNS. The CDR3 nucleotides read TGTGCCAGCAGTTCAACGACAGGGGGAGGTGAAAAACTGTTTTTT. Its protein is CASSSTTGGGEKLFF. The full variable domain, in which reference TRBV25-1 and TRBJ1-4 provide the parts outside the CDR3, is EADIYQTPRYLVIGTGKKITLECSQTMGHDKMYWYQQDPGMELHLIHYSYGVNSTEKGDLSSESTVSRIRTEHFPLTLESARPSHTSQYLCASSSTTGGGEKLFFGSGTQLSVL.

V usage is TRBV2 and J usage is TRBJ1-1; D is unresolved. Looked up from germline, CDR1 is SNHLY and CDR2 is FYNNEI. Trimming removed 4 bases from V and 4 bases from J, with 10 bases in between. The CDR3 loop spans 13 amino acids. For the CDR3, the DNA is TGTGCCAGCAGTGCGGACTCGCGCACTGAAGCTTTCTTT. It codes for CASSADSRTEAFF. Full variable domain (rest looked up from reference TRBV2 and TRBJ1-1): EPEVTQTPSHQVTQMGQEVILRCVPISNHLYFYWYRQILGQKVEFLVSFYNNEISEKSEIFDDQFSVERPDGSNFTLKIRSTKLEDSAMYFCASSADSRTEAFFGQGTRLTVV.

This chain uses TRBV18 with TRBJ2-7, with D maybe TRBD2 (6 bases). V shed 3 bases and J shed 3 bases, with 12 bases lying between them. The V gene's germline CDR1 is KGHSH and CDR2 LQKENI. The CDR3 loop spans 14 amino acids. The CDR3 here is CASSPGLNLYEQYF. The CDR3 DNA reads as TGTGCCAGCTCACCGGGACTTAACCTCTACGAGCAGTACTTC.

J is TRBJ2-3 and V is TRBV5-1, with 8 bases that match TRBD2. CDR1 is SGHRS, CDR2 YFSETQ, per germline. The CDR3 totals 14 residues. V dropped 4 bases and J dropped 1; count of bases not matched to a gene: 2. The CDR3 spells CASSLTSGTDTQYF. In nucleotides, the CDR3 is TGCGCCAGCAGCCTGACTAGCGGCACAGATACGCAGTATTTT.

The chain recombines TRBV28 with TRBJ1-1, with 7 positions matching TRBD1. CDR1 and CDR2 from the germline V gene are MDHEN and SYDVKM. The CDR3 is 14 residues long. The V gene end was trimmed by 10 bases and the J gene end by 4 bases; junction bases not matched to a gene: 12. The CDR3: CAIADRLKGTEAFF. CDR3 coding DNA: TGTGCCATTGCGGACAGGCTAAAAGGCACTGAAGCTTTCTTT.

V is TRBV11-3 and J is TRBJ2-7; 10 bases match TRBD2. V lost 5 bases and J lost 6; bases outside the gene matches: 4. This CDR3 is 13 amino acids long. The germline gives CDR1 SGHNT, CDR2 YENEEA. The CDR3 sequence: CASSRTSGFEQYF. The DNA for the CDR3 is TGTGCCAGCAGCCGGACTAGCGGATTCGAGCAGTACTTC.

The V gene is TRBV29-1, the J gene TRBJ2-2, with 10 bases aligning to TRBD1. The CDR3 loop spans 16 amino acids. Germline V gene sequence: CDR1 SQVTM, CDR2 ANQGSEA. Trimming cost V 6 bases and J 4 bases; bases outside gene matches: 11. CDR3 bases: TGCAGCGTCATGACTATTTGGGACAGGGGCACCGGGGAGCTGTTTTTT. Protein product: CSVMTIWDRGTGELFF.

This CDR3 is CASSLEIRGGNYGYTF. The DNA of the CDR3 is TGTGCCAGCAGCTTAGAGATAAGGGGTGGCAACTATGGCTACACCTTC. The chain joins TRBV7-9 to TRBJ1-2; weak D call: TRBD1 (5 bases). Per the germline V gene, CDR1 is SEHNR and CDR2 is FQNEAQ (reference sequence). Trimming left V 1 base short and J 2 bases short, with 14 bases between. This CDR3 has 16 amino acids.

This clone was observed once. The chain uses TRBV28 and TRBJ2-3; possibly TRBD2 for D (7 bases). The length of the CDR3 is 16 residues. V was trimmed by 7 bases and J by 1 base, leaving 18 bases between them. The germline gives CDR1 MDHEN, CDR2 SYDVKM. The CDR3 nucleotides read TGTGCCAGCAACTCGAGAGGGGGGAGGGGCACAGATACGCAGTATTTT. Its translation is CASNSRGGRGTDTQYF.

V is TRBV6-5 and J is TRBJ1-1, with 8 bases matching TRBD1. The germline gives CDR1 MNHEY, CDR2 SVGAGI. The CDR3 totals 15 residues. Losses at the gene ends were 5 bases for V and 1 base for J; bases not matched to a gene: 6. CDR3 sequence: CASSLQGAGNTEAFF. The DNA for the CDR3 is TGTGCCAGCAGTCTCCAGGGGGCCGGGAACACTGAAGCTTTCTTT.